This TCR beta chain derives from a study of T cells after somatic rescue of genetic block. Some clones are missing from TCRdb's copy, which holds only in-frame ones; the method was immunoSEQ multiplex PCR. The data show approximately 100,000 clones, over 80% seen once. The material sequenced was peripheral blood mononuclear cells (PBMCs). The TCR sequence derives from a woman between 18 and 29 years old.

As DNA, the CDR3 is TGTGCCAGCAGCCAGGGACTAGCAGATCCCCGGGGGACGCAGTATTTT. Translated, it gives CASSQGLADPRGTQYF. The chain combines TRBV28 with TRBJ2-3; 9 nucleotides line up with TRBD2. Germline-derived CDR1 and CDR2 are MDHEN and SYDVKM. CDR3 length: 16 amino acids. The trim removed 6 bases at V and 9 bases at J, leaving 16 bases unmatched.